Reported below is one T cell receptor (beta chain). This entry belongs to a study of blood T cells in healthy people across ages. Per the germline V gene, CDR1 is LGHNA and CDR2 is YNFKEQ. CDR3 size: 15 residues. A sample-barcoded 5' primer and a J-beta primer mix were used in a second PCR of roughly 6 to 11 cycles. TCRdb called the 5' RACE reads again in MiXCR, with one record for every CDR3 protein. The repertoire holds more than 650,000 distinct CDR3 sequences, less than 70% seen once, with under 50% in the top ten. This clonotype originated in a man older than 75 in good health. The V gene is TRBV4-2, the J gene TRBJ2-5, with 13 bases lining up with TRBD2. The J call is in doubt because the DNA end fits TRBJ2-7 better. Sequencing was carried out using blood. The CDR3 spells CASSHRLAGGYEQYF. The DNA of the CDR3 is TGTGCCAGCAGCCATAGACTAGCGGGAGGTTACGAGCAGTACTTC.